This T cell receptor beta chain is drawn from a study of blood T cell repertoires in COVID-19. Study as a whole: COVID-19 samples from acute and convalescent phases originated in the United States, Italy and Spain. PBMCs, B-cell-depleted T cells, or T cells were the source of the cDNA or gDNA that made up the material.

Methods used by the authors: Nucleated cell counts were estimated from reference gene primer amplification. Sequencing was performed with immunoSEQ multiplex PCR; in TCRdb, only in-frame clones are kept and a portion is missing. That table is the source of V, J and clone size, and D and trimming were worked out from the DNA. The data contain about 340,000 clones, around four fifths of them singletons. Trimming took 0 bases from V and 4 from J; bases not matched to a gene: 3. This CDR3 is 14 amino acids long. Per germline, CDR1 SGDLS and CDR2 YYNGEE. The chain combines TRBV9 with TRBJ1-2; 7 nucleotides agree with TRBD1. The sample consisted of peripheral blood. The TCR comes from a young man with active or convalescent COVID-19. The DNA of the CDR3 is TGTGCCAGCAGCGTAGGAGGGACAGCCTATGGCTACACCTTC. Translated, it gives CASSVGGTAYGYTF.